This T cell receptor (beta chain) was identified in a study of cytotoxic CD8 clonotypes in ibrutinib-treated CLL. Sequencing was performed with immunoSEQ multiplex PCR; in TCRdb, only in-frame clones are kept and a portion is missing. The table lists 70,000 to 80,000 clones, about 84% of them singletons, with approximately 7.7% in the top ten. The origin of this receptor is a human donor with chronic lymphocytic leukemia. The material was PBMCs, obtained at disease progression, from a patient treated with ibrutinib.

CDR3 sequence reads: CASRRDFTEAFF. The CDR3 DNA sequence: TGCGCCAGCAGAAGGGACTTCACTGAAGCTTTCTTT. V and J are TRBV5-1 and TRBJ1-1; weak D call: TRBD1 (5 bases). V was shortened by 5 bases and J by 4 bases, with 9 bases between the two germline ends. The CDR3 length is 12 residues. The germline CDR1 and CDR2 sequences are SGHRS and YFSETQ.